The clone carrying this TCR beta chain was seen a few times. What it binds is unknown. The data belong to a study of response to subunit inactivated influenza vaccine. General study results and limits: Authors suggested each seasonal influenza vaccination recruits few new T cells.

TCRdb re-analysed the RT-PCR reads in MiXCR, keeping a single row per CDR3 protein. This sample has more than 450,000 distinct CDR3 sequences, with about 11% found just once. The V and J ends lost 5 bases and 5 bases, in that order; junction bases with no gene match: 18. Germline V lookup: CDR1 SGHAT, CDR2 FQDESV (reference sequence). This CDR3 spans 18 amino acids. These data were likewise used in another study, on T cells expressing NK-cell markers. That paper adds: The authors generated TCR beta cDNA through 5'RACE template switching with UMIs. A range of roughly 1.0-8% of CD8+ T cells consisted of dominant NKG2C+ clonotypes in several donors. Similarly, these clonotypes led the CD3+CD56-NKG2C+ fraction as well in a handful of donors.

The receptor was isolated from a man aged 50 to 59 who received an inactivated influenza vaccine. The chain has TRBV11-1 and TRBJ2-1, with 7 nucleotides matching TRBD2. The specimen was PBMCs from blood, collected on the day of vaccination. CDR3 bases: TGTGCCAGCAGCCCTCCCCTCGGGTGGCGGGGGAATCACAATGAGCAGTTCTTC. Protein: CASSPPLGWRGNHNEQFF. Full variable domain (remainder filled in from reference TRBV11-1 and TRBJ2-1): EAEVAQSPRYKITEKSQAVAFWCDPISGHATLYWYRQILGQGPELLVQFQDESVVDDSQLPKDRFSAERLKGVDSTLKIQPAELGDSAMYLCASSPPLGWRGNHNEQFFGPGTRLTVL.